This entry lists 13 T cell receptor beta chains sequenced from one sample in a study of vaccination and CD4 T cells after COVID-19. Regarding treatment: roughly nine-day PBMC culture with coronavirus spike peptide pools or control peptides (ViraFEST assay). The Oncomine TCR Beta short-read assay was what sequenced the DNA obtained from cultured CD4+ T cells. MiXCR was run by TCRdb on the PCR reads, yielding one entry per CDR3 protein. The sample yields more than 8,000 distinct CDR3 sequences, 40% to 55% seen once. No cognate antigen is known for these TCRs. Sequenced material: CD4+ T cells from blood, cultured in vitro. The origin of the receptors is a human donor who had recovered from COVID-19.

The chain carries TRBV19 and TRBJ2-1; D gene uncertain. The germline V gene has CDR1 LNHDA and CDR2 SQIVND (reference sequence). CDR3 length: 15 residues. V was cut by 5 bases and J by 3 bases, with 14 bases left in between. The CDR3 nucleotides read TGTGCCAGTAGTGGGGTCTTCCTAGACTACAATGAGCAGTTCTTC. Translation gives CASSGVFLDYNEQFF.

This chain joins TRBV21-1 and TRBJ2-5; the table calls TRBD1, which could not be checked here. TRBV21-1 is a pseudogene locus. The CDR3 loop spans 15 amino acids. CDR3 residues: CASSKGQGGGETQYF. CDR3 DNA: TGTGCCAGCAGCAAAGGACAGGGGGGGGGGGAGACCCAGTACTTC.

The gene calls are TRBV20-1 and TRBJ2-5; TRBD2 matches at 7 bases. V was pared by 0 bases and J by 4 bases, with 8 bases of the junction left unmatched. Germline V gene lookup returns CDR1 DFQATT and CDR2 SNEGSKA (reference sequence). The CDR3 length is 15 residues. Here the CDR3 DNA reads TGCAGTGCTAGAGATAGGACTAGGACTTCAGAGACCCAGTACTTC. Protein: CSARDRTRTSETQYF.

V usage is TRBV14 and J usage is TRBJ1-6; D gene unclear. V was shortened by 0 bases and J by 7 bases, with 4 bases between the two germline ends. Germline V lookup: CDR1 SGHDN, CDR2 FVKESK. The CDR3 sequence is 13 residues long. In DNA, the CDR3 is TGTGCCAGCAGCCAAGATCGGAATTCACCCCTCCACTTT. Protein sequence: CASSQDRNSPLHF.

The chain's CDR3 is CSAEPIGLAGDHFSYNEQFF. The CDR3 coding sequence is TGCAGTGCTGAACCAATTGGACTAGCGGGAGACCACTTCTCCTACAATGAGCAGTTCTTC. The J gene is TRBJ2-1, the V gene TRBV20-1; TRBD2 matches at 13 bases. Germline V gene sequence: CDR1 DFQATT, CDR2 SNEGSKA (reference sequence). V trimming: 5 bases; J trimming: 0 bases; junction bases outside the gene matches: 16. The CDR3 sequence is 20 residues long.

The chain recombines TRBV2 with TRBJ2-5; TRBD1 or TRBD2 may be the D gene (5 bases each). Germline V gene sequence: CDR1 SNHLY, CDR2 FYNNEI. V was cut by 9 bases and J by 3 bases, with 17 bases left in between. The CDR3 loop spans 14 amino acids. CDR3 nucleotides: TGTGCCAGTGGTGGTTGGGACCGGGAAGAGACCCAGTACTTC. This translates into CASGGWDREETQYF.

V and J are TRBV2 and TRBJ1-1, with a weak D call TRBD1 (5 bases). V was pared by 3 bases and J by 1 base, with 18 bases between. Germline CDR1 is SNHLY and CDR2 is FYNNEI. The CDR3 spans 17 residues. CDR3 nucleotide sequence: TGTGCCAGCAGTGATACGTTTGGGGGTCACGGGAACACTGAAGCTTTCTTT. Translation: CASSDTFGGHGNTEAFF.

The chain has TRBV7-9 and TRBJ1-3, with D unresolved. The V gene's germline CDR1 is SEHNR and CDR2 FQNEAQ (reference sequence). Trimming pared 5 bases from V and 4 bases from J, leaving 9 bases between. The CDR3 is 13 amino acids. Here the CDR3 DNA reads TGTGCCAGCAGCAAGGAGAGGGGAAACACCATATATTTT. As protein: CASSKERGNTIYF.

This clonotype counts as medium-sized. V usage is TRBV6-5 and J usage is TRBJ1-1, with D possibly being TRBD1 (5 bases). Germline V lookup: CDR1 MNHEY, CDR2 SVGAGI. The CDR3 contains 14 residues. The germline V and J ends were trimmed by 8 bases and 7 bases, with 20 bases remaining between them. CDR3 nucleotides: TGTGCCAGCCGTTCCGAGGGGACCTGGGATGAAGCTTTCTTT. Residues: CASRSEGTWDEAFF.

V is TRBV27 and J is TRBJ2-2; D remains unclear. V lost 3 bases to trimming and J lost 7 bases, with 12 bases between them. CDR3 length equals 14 residues. Germline-derived CDR1 and CDR2 are MNHEY and SMNVEV (reference sequence). The CDR3 region is CASSLGRGIGELFF. CDR3 DNA: TGTGCCAGCAGTTTGGGCAGAGGTATCGGGGAGCTGTTTTTT.

This clonotype was picked up one time. This chain connects TRBV19 to TRBJ1-6; possibly TRBD1 for D (6 bases). CDR1 and CDR2 (germline): LNHDA, SQIVND (reference sequence). Trimming left V 7 bases short and J 5 bases short, with 24 bases between. The CDR3 has 18 residues. Here the CDR3 DNA reads TGTGCCAGTAAACTCAGACCCGGACAGCCCGCCGATAATTCACCCCTCCACTTT. As protein: CASKLRPGQPADNSPLHF. Variable domain in full (rest from reference TRBV19 and TRBJ1-6): DGGITQSPKYLFRKEGQNVTLSCEQNLNHDAMYWYRQDPGQGLRLIYYSQIVNDFQKGDIAEGYSVSREKKESFPLTVTSAQKNPTAFYLCASKLRPGQPADNSPLHFGNGTRLTVT.

This clonotype appeared a few times. The chain uses TRBV4-2 and TRBJ1-2, with TRBD1 identical over 7 bases. CDR3 length: 13 amino acids. Germline assignment: CDR1 LGHNA and CDR2 YNFKEQ. The V gene end was trimmed by 1 base and the J gene end by 5 bases; junction bases not matched to a gene: 1. The CDR3 protein is CASSQVQGYGYTF. DNA for the CDR3: TGTGCCAGCAGCCAAGTACAGGGGTATGGCTACACCTTC.

A single count supports this clonotype. The chain has TRBV12-3 or TRBV12-4 and TRBJ1-3; D ambiguous. The CDR3 covers 15 residues. V gave up 5 bases and J gave up 2 bases, with 13 bases separating them. This CDR3 reads CASSPRAYPGNTIYF. CDR3 sequence (DNA): TGTGCCAGCAGTCCGCGGGCCTACCCTGGAAACACCATATATTTT.